This is a list of T cell receptor beta chains from one sample in a study of blood T cell repertoires in COVID-19. Clones were read by immunoSEQ multiplex PCR, and TCRdb kept only the in-frame ones, dropping some. The table records a few hundred thousand clones, 85% to 90% of them present only once. The sample was PBMCs or T cells enriched from blood (not recorded which). The receptors were gathered from a woman in her forties who had recovered from COVID-19. Both conserved end residues are part of each CDR3. The D gene is left open where the match is weak. Rows give clone size only sometimes, using once, few, many, or a class for an expanded clone.

TRBV11-3,TRBJ2-7,NA,TRBD2,CASSPSGRSYEQYF,TGTGCCAGCAGCCCCAGCGGGAGATCCTACGAGCAGTACTTC
TRBV2,TRBJ2-7,NA,TRBD2,CASSEGTSGSSYEQYF,TGTGCCAGCAGTGAAGGGACTAGCGGGAGCTCCTACGAGCAGTACTTC
TRBV5-8,TRBJ2-5,NA,TRBD2,CASSPGGRASGETQYF,TGTGCCAGCAGCCCCGGCGGGAGGGCCTCGGGTGAGACCCAGTACTTC
TRBV4-2,TRBJ2-5,once,NA,CASSQARGLQETQYF,TGTGCCAGCAGCCAAGCCCGGGGACTGCAAGAGACCCAGTACTTC
TRBV3-1/TRBV3-2,TRBJ1-1,NA,NA,CASSQAIRQNEAFF,TGTGCCAGCAGCCAAGCTATTAGACAGAATGAAGCTTTCTTT
TRBV7-2,TRBJ2-5,once,TRBD2,CASSLGPLAGVSGETQYF,TGTGCCAGCAGCCTTGGGCCACTAGCGGGAGTGTCCGGGGAGACCCAGTACTTC
TRBV5-1,TRBJ2-1,NA,TRBD2,CASSLFTGGRTNEQFF,TGCGCCAGCAGCTTGTTTACGGGCGGGAGGACCAATGAGCAGTTCTTC
TRBV20-1,TRBJ2-5,few,NA,CSASDRYQETQYF,TGCAGTGCCAGTGACAGATACCAAGAGACCCAGTACTTC
TRBV7-6,TRBJ2-7,NA,TRBD1,CASSPGGTGRREQYF,TGTGCCAGCAGCCCGGGCGGGACAGGGAGGCGCGAGCAGTACTTC
TRBV5-8,TRBJ2-1,NA,NA,CASRYGNEQFF,TGTGCCAGCAGATACGGGAATGAGCAGTTCTTC
TRBV19,TRBJ2-1,NA,TRBD2,CASSIGLAGFYEQFF,TGTGCCAGTAGTATCGGACTAGCGGGATTTTATGAGCAGTTCTTC
TRBV10-3,TRBJ1-4,NA,NA,CAISDPVGGKLFF,TGTGCCATCAGTGACCCGGTGGGGGGAAAACTGTTTTTT
TRBV6-5,TRBJ1-1,NA,NA,CASSLQVPPYTEAFF,TGTGCCAGCAGCCTACAGGTGCCCCCCTACACTGAAGCTTTCTTT
TRBV19,TRBJ1-2,NA,NA,CASSILTAYGYTF,TGTGCCAGTAGTATTTTAACAGCCTATGGCTACACCTTC
TRBV29-1,TRBJ1-1,NA,NA,CSVTGTTHFPAFF,TGCAGCGTTACCGGGACTACCCATTTTCCCGCTTTCTTT
TRBV29-1,TRBJ2-3,NA,TRBD1,CSVGGRGLGSTQYF,TGCAGCGTTGGGGGCAGGGGGCTGGGAAGTACGCAGTATTTT
TRBV7-8,TRBJ2-3,NA,NA,CASSLIRLSSTDTQYF,TGTGCCAGCAGCTTAATCCGACTGTCTAGCACAGATACGCAGTATTTT
TRBV15,TRBJ2-3,NA,NA,CATSRRQGLTDTQYF,TGTGCCACCAGCAGGCGGCAGGGCCTCACAGATACGCAGTATTTT
TRBV19,TRBJ1-2,NA,TRBD1,CASSISATGNYGYTF,TGTGCCAGTAGTATATCCGCGACAGGGAACTATGGCTACACCTTC
TRBV5-1,TRBJ2-1,NA,TRBD1,CASSLQGAGNNEQFF,TGCGCCAGCAGCTTGCAGGGGGCGGGAAACAATGAGCAGTTCTTC
TRBV28,TRBJ2-1,NA,NA,CASKGMSGQQEQFF,TGTGCCAGCAAGGGGATGTCAGGCCAGCAGGAGCAGTTCTTC
TRBV9,TRBJ1-3,NA,TRBD1,CASSAQPTGGPGNTIYF,TGTGCCAGCAGCGCACAGCCAACAGGGGGCCCTGGAAACACCATATATTTT
TRBV29-1,TRBJ2-5,NA,TRBD2,CSVSGLAGGETQYF,TGCAGCGTTAGTGGCCTAGCGGGAGGAGAGACCCAGTACTTC
TRBV5-4,TRBJ2-2,NA,TRBD1,CATSDRALGMVTGELFF,TGTGCTACCTCGGACAGGGCTCTGGGTATGGTTACCGGGGAGCTGTTTTTT
TRBV4-3,TRBJ2-3,NA,TRBD2,CASSHRGGPGDTQYF,TGCGCCAGCAGCCATCGGGGAGGGCCGGGAGATACGCAGTATTTT
TRBV7-2,TRBJ2-7,NA,TRBD1,CASSPSRDSSYEQYF,TGTGCCAGCAGCCCGAGCCGGGACAGCTCCTACGAGCAGTACTTC
TRBV6-6,TRBJ1-4,NA,TRBD1,CASTGGHEKLFF,TGTGCCAGCACAGGGGGTCATGAAAAACTGTTTTTT
TRBV6-5,TRBJ1-2,NA,TRBD1,CASSRDRVGYGYTF,TGTGCCAGCAGTCGGGACAGGGTTGGCTATGGCTACACCTTC
TRBV4-3,TRBJ2-5,NA,TRBD2,CASSQGWSSGSVETQYF,TGCGCCAGCAGCCAGGGGTGGTCTAGCGGGAGTGTAGAGACCCAGTACTTC
TRBV7-9,TRBJ1-6,few,NA,CASSLEQYNSPLHF,TGTGCCAGCAGCTTAGAACAGTATAATTCACCCCTCCACTTT
TRBV18,TRBJ1-4,NA,NA,CASSPLEQGPIIGLAPTNEKLFF,TGTGCCAGCTCACCACTTGAACAGGGTCCGATTATTGGGTTAGCGCCAACTAATGAAAAACTGTTTTTT
TRBV11-2,TRBJ1-1,NA,NA,CASSLEGGLNTEAFF,TGTGCCAGCAGCTTAGAGGGAGGGTTGAACACTGAAGCTTTCTTT
TRBV28,TRBJ1-6,NA,NA,CASSPFTIRKNNSPLHF,TGTGCCAGCAGTCCCTTTACTATTCGGAAAAATAATTCACCCCTCCACTTT
TRBV27,TRBJ2-5,NA,NA,CASSGSRLEQETQYF,TGTGCCAGCAGTGGGAGCCGTTTGGAGCAAGAGACCCAGTACTTC
TRBV27,TRBJ2-1,NA,TRBD2,CASSSQRELKNEQFF,TGTGCCAGCAGTTCCCAGCGGGAGCTCAAGAATGAGCAGTTCTTC
TRBV11-2,TRBJ1-6,NA,TRBD1,CASSNLRGGTAPLHF,TGTGCCAGCAGCAATCTCCGAGGGGGCACGGCACCCCTCCACTTT
TRBV5-6,TRBJ1-1,NA,NA,CASSLQGVDRNTEAFF,TGTGCCAGCAGCTTGCAAGGGGTCGATAGGAACACTGAAGCTTTCTTT
TRBV5-1,TRBJ2-5,NA,TRBD1,CASEGTGGTETQYF,TGCGCCAGCGAAGGGACAGGGGGCACTGAGACCCAGTACTTC
TRBV2,TRBJ1-1,few,NA,CASSSDRNTEAFF,TGTGCCAGCAGCTCGGACAGAAACACTGAAGCTTTCTTT
TRBV5-1,TRBJ2-1,NA,NA,CASSRGTGYNEQFF,TGCGCCAGCAGCCGGGGGACGGGATACAATGAGCAGTTCTTC
TRBV7-2,TRBJ1-1,NA,NA,CASSLQQGNTEAFF,TGTGCCAGCAGCTTACAACAGGGAAACACTGAAGCTTTCTTT
TRBV5-5,TRBJ1-1,NA,TRBD1,CASSRYRGRGEVNTEAFF,TGTGCCAGCAGCCGTTACAGGGGGCGAGGGGAGGTGAACACTGAAGCTTTCTTT
TRBV19,TRBJ2-1,NA,NA,CASSRTENNEQFF,TGTGCCAGTTCCAGAACAGAAAACAATGAGCAGTTCTTC
TRBV18,TRBJ2-1,NA,NA,CASSQSRDEQFF,TGTGCCAGCTCACAAAGCCGGGATGAGCAGTTCTTC
TRBV20-1,TRBJ2-5,NA,TRBD1,CSASGTGETQYF,TGCAGTGCTAGTGGGACAGGGGAGACCCAGTACTTC
TRBV18,TRBJ1-2,once,NA,CASSPGPNYGYTF,TGTGCCAGCTCACCAGGGCCGAACTATGGCTACACCTTC
TRBV6-6,TRBJ2-3,NA,NA,CASTNPGTIDTQYF,TGTGCCAGCACCAACCCGGGAACTATAGATACGCAGTATTTT
TRBV21-1,TRBJ1-2,once,NA,CASSPYPRQGGPLREFYGYTF,TGTGCCAGCAGTCCCTACCCCCGACAGGGCGGGCCCCTGAGGGAATTCTATGGCTACACCTTC
TRBV4-3,TRBJ1-2,NA,NA,CASSLEGGGYGYTF,TGCGCCAGCAGCCTGGAGGGGGGAGGGTATGGCTACACCTTC
TRBV6-5,TRBJ1-6,NA,NA,CASRTIGLNNSPLHF,TGTGCCAGCAGAACCATCGGTCTCAATAATTCACCCCTCCACTTT
TRBV21-1,TRBJ2-5,NA,NA,CASSGGTGGWETQYF,TGTGCCAGCAGCGGCGGGACAGGGGGCTGGGAGACCCAGTACTTC
TRBV5-1,TRBJ2-7,NA,TRBD2,CASSGLAGNYEQYF,TGCGCCAGCAGCGGACTAGCGGGGAACTACGAGCAGTACTTC
TRBV5-1,TRBJ2-1,NA,TRBD1,CASSLGDSNEQFF,TGCGCCAGCAGCTTGGGGGACAGCAATGAGCAGTTCTTC
TRBV4-3,TRBJ1-2,few,NA,CASSPNREDGYTF,TGCGCCAGCAGCCCCAACAGGGAAGACGGCTACACCTTC